The 11 T cell receptor beta chains below were found in one sample sequenced in a study of vaccination and CD4 T cells after COVID-19 (dated by TCRdb to between 2021 and 2024). The protocol used for the library was PCR. Sequencing took place on an Illumina iSeq 100. At the Johns Hopkins FTIC core, DNA from the cultured CD4+ T cells underwent TCR sequencing with the Oncomine TCR Beta short-read assay. TCRdb took the public reads, trimmed them with fastp at Q25, ran MiXCR for clone calling and kept in-frame beta chains. Rows matching on CDR3 protein sequence are summarized as one entry with the most common DNA and genes. The sample includes about 24,000 distinct CDR3 sequences, with about 60% observed a single time. In total, the top ten clones hold over 7.5% of the sample. The antigens for these receptors are not known. In light of the paper, this sample's treatment or condition label describes: approximately 10-day PBMC culture with coronavirus spike peptide pools or control peptides (ViraFEST assay).

The sample taken for sequencing was CD4+ T cells from blood, cultured in vitro. All receptors derive from a human donor who had recovered from COVID-19.

This chain joins TRBV10-1 and TRBJ2-7, with D possibly being TRBD1 (6 bases). The V end was cut by 0 bases, the J end by 0 bases, with 15 bases between. The CDR3 loop spans 17 amino acids. CDR1 is WNHNN, CDR2 SYGVQD, per germline (reference sequence). The DNA of the CDR3 is TGCGCCAGCAGTGAGTCGATCGGCAGGGGCAGCTCCTACGAGCAGTACTTC. Translating it yields CASSESIGRGSSYEQYF.

This clonotype was counted a few times. The rearrangement joins TRBV7-2 to TRBJ1-6, with D possibly being TRBD1 (6 bases). The CDR3 length is 13 residues. Trimming removed 5 bases at V and 6 bases at J, with 8 bases between. Germline CDR1 and CDR2: SGHTA and FQGNSA. The CDR3 sequence is CASSEGGNSPLHF. Written as DNA, the CDR3 is TGTGCCAGCAGCGAGGGGGGTAATTCACCCCTCCACTTT. Looking up the rest from reference TRBV7-2 and TRBJ1-6 gives the full variable domain: GAGVSQSPSNKVTEKGKDVELRCDPISGHTALYWYRQSLGQGLEFLIYFQGNSAPDKSGLPSDRFSAERTGGSVSTLTIQRTQQEDSAVYLCASSEGGNSPLHFGNGTRLTVT.

This chain joins TRBV6-5 and TRBJ1-1; no clear D. Germline assignment: CDR1 MNHEY and CDR2 SVGAGI. V lost 2 bases and J 0 bases, leaving 16 bases between the germline ends. The CDR3 runs to 17 residues. The CDR3 DNA reads as TGTGCCAGCAGTTACCTCGTAGTGGGGAACCTGAACACTGAAGCTTTCTTT. This encodes CASSYLVVGNLNTEAFF.

In this sample, this clonotype turned up once. The chain is built from TRBV19 and TRBJ1-4; TRBD1 might be the D (5 bases). This CDR3 has 16 residues. Trimming shortened V by 3 bases and J by 12 bases, and 23 bases separated the two germline ends. The V gene's germline CDR1 is LNHDA and CDR2 SQIVND (reference sequence). The chain's CDR3 is CASSIGRVNLVGELFF. The DNA of the CDR3 is TGTGCCAGTAGTATCGGCAGGGTGAATCTTGTGGGGGAACTGTTTTTT.

V is TRBV6-5 and J is TRBJ1-6; D gene uncertain. Looked up from germline, CDR1 is MNHEY and CDR2 is SVGAGI. Trimming stripped 1 base from V and 0 bases from J, with 4 bases between. This CDR3 is built from 15 residues. CDR3 in amino acids: CASSYYSSYNSPLHF. In DNA form, the CDR3 reads TGTGCCAGCAGTTACTACAGCTCCTATAATTCACCCCTCCACTTT.

This chain connects TRBV30 to TRBJ2-5; TRBD1 aligns across 8 bases. This CDR3 spans 15 amino acids. The V gene end was trimmed by 2 bases and the J gene end by 2 bases; junction bases not matched to a gene: 7. Germline V gene sequence: CDR1 GTSNPN, CDR2 SVGIG (reference sequence). CDR3 nucleotide sequence: TGTGCCTGGAGTCTAAGGACAGGGAGGCAAGAGACCCAGTACTTC. This translates into CAWSLRTGRQETQYF.

The gene calls are TRBV30 and TRBJ2-5; D is perhaps TRBD2 (5 bases). Between the trimmed V and J ends, which lost 5 bases and 5 bases, there was a span of 12 bases. CDR3 length equals 12 residues. Per the germline V gene, CDR1 is GTSNPN and CDR2 is SVGIG (reference sequence). The CDR3 sequence is CAWSSREETQYF. The CDR3 DNA sequence: TGTGCCTGGTCGTCAAGGGAGGAGACCCAGTACTTC.

The chain uses TRBV6-2 or TRBV6-3 and TRBJ2-7; D perhaps matches TRBD2 (5 bases). This CDR3 is 15 amino acids long. The ends were cut back, 6 bases at V and 2 bases at J, with 17 bases in the middle. Germline CDR1 MNHEY, CDR2 SVGEGT. The CDR3 reads CASSPKRLPTYEQYF. In DNA form, the CDR3 reads TGTGCCAGCAGCCCAAAGCGGCTTCCTACCTACGAGCAGTACTTC.

The chain recombines TRBV6-2 or TRBV6-3 with TRBJ1-5, with a tentative D call TRBD1 (6 bases). Trimming stripped 6 bases from V and 0 bases from J, with 12 bases between. The CDR3 is 15 amino acids. Germline values: CDR1 MNHEY, CDR2 SVGEGT. CDR3 DNA: TGTGCCAGCAGAACCGGGGGGCCTAGCAATCAGCCCCAGCATTTT. Protein: CASRTGGPSNQPQHF.

This clonotype was counted a few times. This sequence joins TRBV9 and TRBJ2-2; 15 nucleotides align to TRBD2. The CDR3 sequence is 19 residues long. CDR1 is SGDLS and CDR2 is YYNGEE in the germline V gene. Trimming took 0 bases from V and 0 from J; bases not matched to a gene: 3. This CDR3 is CASSVEGLAGGPNTGELFF. The DNA for the CDR3 is TGTGCCAGCAGCGTAGAAGGACTAGCGGGAGGGCCGAACACCGGGGAGCTGTTTTTT.

The J gene is TRBJ2-7, the V gene TRBV6-5, with D possibly TRBD2 on 5 matching bases. The CDR3 length is 13 residues. Germline values: CDR1 MNHEY, CDR2 SVGAGI. V was clipped by 3 bases and J by 5 bases, with 11 bases between them. The CDR3 nucleotides are TGTGCCAGCAGTTATGAGGGAACCCACGAGCAGTACTTC. The encoded protein is CASSYEGTHEQYF.